The 27 T cell receptor beta chains in this list originate from one sample, sequenced in a study of blood T cell repertoires in COVID-19. TCRdb's copy holds only in-frame clones and misses some; the assay was immunoSEQ multiplex PCR. This sample has 100,000 to 150,000 clones, with about four fifths found just once. The sample comprised peripheral blood. These receptors all stem from a woman between 50 and 59 years old with acute or convalescent COVID-19.

The chain uses TRBV5-1 and TRBJ2-1; TRBD2 agrees at 10 bases. J was trimmed by 4 bases and V by 2 bases; bases with no gene match: 6. Germline V gene data show CDR1 as SGHRS and CDR2 as YFSETQ. The CDR3 spans 16 residues. The CDR3: CASSLTSGESYNEQFF. The CDR3, as DNA: TGCGCCAGCAGCTTAACTAGCGGGGAATCGTACAATGAGCAGTTCTTC.

This chain connects TRBV19 to TRBJ1-5; perhaps TRBD1 as D (6 bases). V was trimmed by 1 base and J by 1 base, leaving 8 bases between them. The CDR3 length is 15 residues. CDR1 is LNHDA, CDR2 SQIVND, per germline (reference sequence). CDR3 DNA: TGTGCCAGTAGTATAGGGGGGACAAGCAATCAGCCCCAGCATTTT. Translation: CASSIGGTSNQPQHF.

The chain joins TRBV7-2 to TRBJ1-2; D ambiguous. The CDR3 spans 15 residues. Trimming removed 3 bases from V and 2 bases from J, with 13 bases in between. Per the germline V gene, CDR1 is SGHTA and CDR2 is FQGNSA. In nucleotides, the CDR3 is TGTGCCAGCAGCTTCTTGGAGGGAGGAAACTATGGCTACACCTTC. It codes for CASSFLEGGNYGYTF.

The chain links TRBV5-1 to TRBJ1-1; 7 positions agree with TRBD1. The CDR3 has 15 residues. Looked up from germline, CDR1 is SGHRS and CDR2 is YFSETQ. V was clipped by 8 bases and J by 4 bases; unmatched bases: 14. CDR3 protein: CASGDSHVKGTEAFF. CDR3 sequence (DNA): TGCGCCAGTGGGGACAGCCACGTAAAGGGCACTGAAGCTTTCTTT.

The chain has TRBV18 and TRBJ1-5, with a tentative D call TRBD1 (5 bases). The V end was cut by 3 bases, the J end by 2 bases, with 8 bases between. The CDR3 totals 14 residues. CDR1 is KGHSH, CDR2 LQKENI, per germline. The CDR3 loop is CASSPETGNQPQHF. CDR3 DNA sequence: TGTGCCAGCTCACCGGAGACAGGCAATCAGCCCCAGCATTTT.

This clone was counted a few times. The V call is TRBV7-9, the J call TRBJ1-5; tentative D call: TRBD1 (5 bases). Germline assignment: CDR1 SEHNR and CDR2 FQNEAQ (reference sequence). V was trimmed by 1 base and J by 4 bases, leaving 8 bases between them. This CDR3 comprises 14 residues. In nucleotides, the CDR3 is TGTGCCAGCAGCTTAGAGGGGATGAATCAGCCCCAGCATTTT. Amino acid sequence: CASSLEGMNQPQHF.

The chain links TRBV19 to TRBJ1-1, with D hard to call. V lost 1 base and J 1 base, leaving 4 bases between the germline ends. The CDR3 length is 13 residues. Per the germline V gene, CDR1 is LNHDA and CDR2 is SQIVND (reference sequence). Here the CDR3 DNA reads TGTGCCAGTAGTATAGTCCAGAACACTGAAGCTTTCTTT. Translated: CASSIVQNTEAFF.

The CDR3 DNA reads as TGTGCCAGCAGCGTTGGGGGCCAACCCCATGACGAGCAGTACTTC. It yields the protein CASSVGGQPHDEQYF. This chain connects TRBV6-5 to TRBJ2-7; TRBD1 might be the D (6 bases). From germline, CDR1 is MNHEY and CDR2 SVGAGI. CDR3 size: 15 residues. V dropped 6 bases and J dropped 5 bases, with 20 bases sitting between them.

The V call is TRBV6-5, the J call TRBJ1-1, with 8 bases fitting TRBD1. The CDR3 has 14 amino acids. CDR1 and CDR2 (germline): MNHEY, SVGAGI. V dropped 5 bases and J dropped 4; count of bases not matched to a gene: 6. The CDR3, as DNA: TGTGCCAGCAGTCGACAGGGGATGCGCACTGAAGCTTTCTTT. Translation: CASSRQGMRTEAFF.

The V call is TRBV2, the J call TRBJ1-5, with 11 bases matching TRBD1. Germline values: CDR1 SNHLY, CDR2 FYNNEI. The CDR3 totals 15 residues. Trimming took 5 bases from V and 7 from J; bases not matched to a gene: 7. In nucleotides, the CDR3 is TGTGCCAGCAGTCGGGACAGGGGGAGTGGCCAGCCCCAGCATTTT. It is translated as CASSRDRGSGQPQHF.

This sequence joins TRBV6-5 and TRBJ2-2; 8 nucleotides agree with TRBD1. Germline trimming cut 6 bases from V and 8 bases from J; bases unmatched to any gene: 11. The CDR3 is made up of 15 amino acids. CDR1 MNHEY and CDR2 SVGAGI come from the germline V gene. CDR3 sequence reads: CASRPRGPREGELFF. The CDR3 region has the DNA TGTGCCAGCAGGCCCAGGGGGCCACGGGAGGGGGAGCTGTTTTTT.

This sequence joins TRBV4-1 and TRBJ1-6, with D possibly TRBD1 on 6 matching bases. The germline gives CDR1 MGHRA, CDR2 YSYEKL. Trimming stripped 0 bases from V and 7 bases from J, with 13 bases between. This CDR3 has 16 amino acids. CDR3 sequence (DNA): TGCGCCAGCAGCCAAGATGCTCACAGGGACAATTCACCCCTCCACTTT. Its protein is CASSQDAHRDNSPLHF.

The chain uses TRBV7-2 and TRBJ1-1; D is unclear. The V end was cut by 1 base, the J end by 4 bases, with 10 bases between. The germline V gene has CDR1 SGHTA and CDR2 FQGNSA. There are 14 residues in the CDR3. The CDR3 is CASSLGRVVTEAFF. The CDR3 DNA is TGTGCCAGCAGCTTAGGCCGGGTGGTCACTGAAGCTTTCTTT.

The V and J genes are TRBV29-1 and TRBJ2-2; 7 nucleotides match TRBD1. Per germline, CDR1 SQVTM and CDR2 ANQGSEA. V lost 6 bases, J lost 6 bases, and 7 bases stayed unmatched. The CDR3 is made up of 13 amino acids. The CDR3 protein is CSVRGQRPGELFF. The CDR3 DNA sequence: TGCAGCGTCCGGGGACAGAGACCCGGGGAGCTGTTTTTT.

This clone turned up a few times. This chain uses TRBV28 with TRBJ1-2, with D tentatively TRBD1 (5 bases). In germline, CDR1 is MDHEN, CDR2 SYDVKM. V gave up 8 bases and J gave up 0 bases, with 10 bases separating them. The CDR3 extends over 13 amino acids. CDR3 residues: CASGQQANYGYTF. CDR3 sequence (DNA): TGTGCCAGCGGGCAACAGGCTAACTATGGCTACACCTTC.

V usage is TRBV15 and J usage is TRBJ2-7; D is perhaps TRBD1 (5 bases). The CDR3 totals 15 residues. Trimming took 0 bases from V and 1 from J, leaving 10 bases between them. Germline V lookup: CDR1 LNHNV, CDR2 YYDKDF (reference sequence). The CDR3 sequence is CATSRDRGPSYEQYF. For the CDR3, the DNA is TGTGCCACCAGCAGAGATAGGGGCCCGTCCTACGAGCAGTACTTC.

The chain is built from TRBV7-8 and TRBJ1-2, with TRBD1 matching over 8 bases. The length of the CDR3 is 15 residues. Germline trimming cut 3 bases from V and 5 bases from J; bases unmatched to any gene: 8. Germline lookup yields CDR1 SGHVS and CDR2 FQNEAQ. The CDR3 region is CASSLDGQGSYGYTF. The CDR3 DNA is TGTGCCAGCAGCTTGGACGGACAGGGATCGTATGGCTACACCTTC.

J is TRBJ2-7 and V is TRBV27, with 7 bases matching TRBD1. CDR3 size: 15 residues. The germline V gene has CDR1 MNHEY and CDR2 SMNVEV (reference sequence). V was clipped by 5 bases and J by 2 bases; unmatched bases: 9. The DNA of the CDR3 is TGTGCCAGCAGTCCGATTGGGACAGAAGCCTACGAGCAGTACTTC. As protein: CASSPIGTEAYEQYF.

The CDR3 region has the DNA TGTGCCAGCAGCCTAACTAGCGGGGGGGCCGGGGGCACAGATACGCAGTATTTT. As protein: CASSLTSGGAGGTDTQYF. The chain links TRBV7-2 to TRBJ2-3, with 13 nucleotides matching TRBD2. V shed 5 bases and J 1 base; nucleotides not matched to a gene: 9. The CDR3 runs 18 residues. Germline V gene lookup returns CDR1 SGHTA and CDR2 FQGNSA.

The chain has TRBV6-5 and TRBJ1-5; 10 bases are shared with TRBD1. Germline trimming cut 8 bases from V and 7 bases from J; bases unmatched to any gene: 8. Germline CDR1 reads MNHEY; CDR2 reads SVGAGI. This CDR3 region has 14 residues. Written as DNA, the CDR3 is TGTGCCAGCGCTCCGGGACAGGGGTACCAGCCCCAGCATTTT. Amino acid sequence: CASAPGQGYQPQHF.

The chain links TRBV5-1 to TRBJ1-2; no clear D gene. Trimming pared 4 bases from V and 4 bases from J, leaving 14 bases between. The CDR3 has 14 residues. Germline lookup yields CDR1 SGHRS and CDR2 YFSETQ. CDR3 in DNA: TGCGCCAGCAGCGGGGAGGCCGGGGTCTATGGCTACACCTTC. It is translated as CASSGEAGVYGYTF.

The chain couples TRBV6-5 to TRBJ2-3; 7 bases line up with TRBD1. With V trimmed by 8 bases and J by 9 bases, 8 bases remained unmatched. The CDR3 has 12 residues. CDR1 MNHEY and CDR2 SVGAGI come from the germline V gene. The CDR3 is CASRRTGDTQYF. In DNA form, the CDR3 reads TGTGCCAGCCGTCGAACAGGGGACACGCAGTATTTT.

The genes are TRBV28 and TRBJ2-7; TRBD2 might be the D (6 bases). Germline V gene data show CDR1 as MDHEN and CDR2 as SYDVKM. The CDR3 consists of 15 residues. V lost 2 bases and J 5 bases, leaving 16 bases between the germline ends. CDR3 in DNA: TGTGCCAGCAGTTTAAGCTTGTCTGCGGGGAACGAGCAGTACTTC. Encoded protein: CASSLSLSAGNEQYF.

Only one count was recorded for this clone. The chain is built from TRBV6-5 and TRBJ1-4, with 9 nucleotides matching TRBD1. The CDR3 spans 15 residues. Unmatched junction bases numbered 12, after V lost 6 bases and J lost 10 bases. The germline gives CDR1 MNHEY, CDR2 SVGAGI. The CDR3 coding sequence is TGTGCCAGCAGCCCCGGACAGGGGAAAGTCGGAAAACTGTTTTTT. Its translation: CASSPGQGKVGKLFF.

Turning to this clone: In the same sample, other DNA sequences code for this CDR3. The J gene is TRBJ1-5, the V gene TRBV19, with a weak D call TRBD1 (5 bases). CDR3 length equals 13 residues. The germline V gene encodes CDR1 LNHDA and CDR2 SQIVND (reference sequence). Trimming took off 4 bases at V and 5 bases at J, with 9 bases between the two ends. CDR3 DNA: TGTGCCAGTAGTAGATCGGGGGATCAGCCCCAGCATTTT. Translating it yields CASSRSGDQPQHF. The full variable domain, its missing parts supplied by reference TRBV19 and TRBJ1-5, is DGGITQSPKYLFRKEGQNVTLSCEQNLNHDAMYWYRQDPGQGLRLIYYSQIVNDFQKGDIAEGYSVSREKKESFPLTVTSAQKNPTAFYLCASSRSGDQPQHFGDGTRLSIL.

The chain combines TRBV5-1 with TRBJ2-3; 10 nucleotides match TRBD2. Germline values: CDR1 SGHRS, CDR2 YFSETQ. The CDR3 is made up of 16 amino acids. Germline trimming cut 0 bases from V and 1 base from J; bases unmatched to any gene: 2. The CDR3 here is CASSLGTSGGTDTQYF. CDR3 in DNA: TGCGCCAGCAGCTTGGGAACTAGCGGGGGCACAGATACGCAGTATTTT.

V is TRBV19 and J is TRBJ1-5, with D possibly being TRBD1 (5 bases). CDR3 length: 12 residues. V was cut by 9 bases and J by 6 bases, with 12 bases left in between. CDR1 is LNHDA, CDR2 SQIVND, per germline (reference sequence). The CDR3 DNA is TGTGCCAGCCAGGGTGGGGCTCAGCCCCAGCATTTT. Translated, it gives CASQGGAQPQHF.